This T cell receptor (beta chain) was observed in a study of long-term antiretroviral therapy in people with HIV. Findings and limits, study-wide: Controls had broader CDR3 length ranges than HIV repertoires did. Across all time points, the repertoire was dominated by clones that expanded before ART.

Germline values: CDR1 ENHRY, CDR2 SYGVKD. The CDR3 sequence is 14 residues long. Trimming cost V 4 bases and J 2 bases, with 11 bases left between them. With respect to this clone: The antigen is undetermined.

Every one of the donors gave at least one pre-ART PBMC sample and at least two post-ART PBMC samples. The assay used was immunoSEQ (version v3.0), run at survey level. Per-sample targets for sequencing were 40,000-50,000 T-cell genomes. Some clones are missing from TCRdb's copy, which holds only in-frame ones; the method was immunoSEQ multiplex PCR. In the table there are 35,000 to 45,000 clones, roughly 93% of which are singletons. Source: unsorted PBMCs, taken 4.1 years after starting antiretroviral therapy. V gene TRBV10-3 combines with J gene TRBJ1-1, with D maybe TRBD1 (5 bases). The origin of this receptor is a woman aged 45-60 years with HIV. CDR3 DNA: TGTGCCATCAGTGGGGGCCACACAAACACTGAAGCTTTCTTT. Protein product: CAISGGHTNTEAFF.